The sequence of this T cell receptor beta chain was determined in a study of blood T cell repertoires in COVID-19 (dated by TCRdb to about 2020). For the wider study: Collaborator samples came from the United States, Italy and Spain and covered acute and convalescent phases of COVID-19. The repertoires were made available in a free public database intended to serve as a resource for research on the immune response to SARS-CoV-2. Where HLA class I and class II types were available, the types were taken from metadata supplied by the sample provider, not from assay-based typing. Samples came from the ongoing ImmuneRACE study (first 160 participants) plus 1,254 subjects from 6 global collaborators. The dataset comprised deeply sampled blood TCRbeta repertoires from subjects exposed to, actively infected with, or recovered from COVID-19. A de-identified subject ID, COVID-19 status, age in years and sex were almost always included in the sample metadata. The prospective study material was composed of cDNA or gDNA derived from T cells, B-cell-depleted T cells, or PBMCs. Overall study results and their limits: The amount of clinical and demographic metadata varied by source and participant and was provided uncurated.

Trimming costs V 2 bases and J 10 bases, and their ends lie 6 bases apart. The CDR3, from cysteine to phenylalanine, totals 11 residues. The only DNA kept is the CDR3, 33 bases in frame from the first base. Sequences MDHEN (CDR1) and SYDVKM (CDR2) are obtained from the germline V gene. At one collaborating source in Seattle, patients were enrolled during active infection and were followed longitudinally through the course of disease. Whole blood was collected in K2EDTA tubes by collaborating institutions according to the institutions' own protocols. For TCRbeta analysis, collaborators shipped samples in one of three forms: frozen whole blood, isolated PBMCs, or DNA extracted from either of those sample types. TCRbeta CDR3 regions were amplified from genomic DNA by means of the immunoSEQ Assay, a bias-controlled multiplex PCR. The study's own analysis went as follows. Within the assay, amplification of reference gene primers was used to estimate how many nucleated cells each sample contained. Sequence reads were collapsed and filtered to measure the absolute abundance of every unique TCRbeta CDR3 rearrangement. Productive Simpson clonality was computed per sample as the square root of Simpson's diversity index over productive rearrangements. The immuneACCESS repertoire file appears here via TCRdb, limited to in-frame rearrangements. These files lack a portion of the clones; in checked studies, under half of the deficit traces to unresolved V genes, and the cause of the others is not known. The V and J calls and clone size are taken from that table; D and trimming were inferred from the DNA. The sample data list roughly 200,000 clones, and 88% of these were observed just once. Together, the top ten hold roughly a sixth of the sample.

A word on this clone: The clone's antigen remains unknown. Base qualities were left out, and no much larger clone turns up one base away.

The chain joins TRBV28 to TRBJ2-1; TRBD2 is possibly the D segment (5 matching bases). Sequencing was performed on peripheral blood. The source is a man between 45 and 60 years old with COVID-19, enrolled during active disease. The DNA reads TGTGCCAGCAGTTTAGGACTGGAGCAGTTCTTC. Its protein product is CASSLGLEQFF.